Given below is one T cell receptor (beta chain) in context. Antigen unknown. These data belong to a study of cytomegalovirus exposure and HLA in healthy donors. Overall study results and limits: Donors belonging to an Asian-associated ancestry cluster reportedly showed fewer N-insertions in productive TCRs than the approximately 670-donor mean, according to what a later analysis found. Reports credit the classifier with highly specific, highly sensitive diagnosis of cytomegalovirus status. Later genetic work tied a missense DCLRE1C variant to beta-chain V and J trimming. A later analysis reported that several of the most significant clusters appeared to be linked to common viral pathogens, among them Epstein-Barr virus.

PCR was performed using 60 Vbeta and 13 Jbeta primers. Clones were read by immunoSEQ multiplex PCR, and TCRdb kept only the in-frame ones, dropping some. Here the sample spans roughly 150,000 clones, roughly 80% being singletons. The CDR3 loop spans 14 amino acids. V lost 2 bases, J lost 4 bases, and 3 bases stayed unmatched. The germline CDR1 and CDR2 sequences are MNHEY and SVGAGI. The origin of this receptor is a woman aged 45-59 years in good health and CMV-seropositive. Sample: PBMCs. The rearrangement joins TRBV6-5 to TRBJ1-1; TRBD1 matches at 8 bases. The CDR3 region has the DNA TGTGCCAGCAGTTACAGGACAGGGAGCACTGAAGCTTTCTTT. Translation: CASSYRTGSTEAFF.